The 24 T cell receptor beta chains below come from one sample, sequenced in a study of blood T cell repertoires in COVID-19. The assay was immunoSEQ multiplex PCR, and TCRdb's table has in-frame clones only and misses some. Seen here are under 300,000 clones, about 89% observed once, and the top ten hold just under 0.95%. The sample taken for sequencing was peripheral blood. These receptors were taken from a woman between 40 and 55 years old who had recovered from COVID-19.

This sequence joins TRBV7-2 and TRBJ2-7, with 7 bases fitting TRBD2. V was pared by 2 bases and J by 2 bases, with 9 bases of the junction left unmatched. The CDR3 runs 16 residues. CDR1 and CDR2 (germline): SGHTA, FQGNSA. This chain's CDR3 is CASSLSGGSTAYEQYF. The DNA for the CDR3 is TGTGCCAGCAGCTTATCGGGGGGTTCCACGGCCTACGAGCAGTACTTC.

The CDR3 region is CASSLNTGELFF. CDR3 nucleotide sequence: TGTGCCAGCAGCCTGAACACCGGGGAGCTGTTTTTT. The J gene is TRBJ2-2, the V gene TRBV12-3 or TRBV12-4; D not certain. V was shortened by 6 bases and J by 1 base, with 3 bases between the two germline ends. The CDR3 runs 12 residues.

In its sample, this clone was seen once. The chain has TRBV3-1 (or the pseudogene TRBV3-2) and TRBJ2-1; 7 nucleotides align to TRBD1. V dropped 7 bases and J dropped 5; count of bases not matched to a gene: 8. Germline CDR1 reads LGHDT; CDR2 reads YNNKEL (reference sequence). The CDR3 sequence is 14 residues long. CDR3 loop: CASTTGAGNNEQFF. The CDR3 coding sequence is TGTGCCAGCACCACAGGGGCCGGAAACAATGAGCAGTTCTTC.

The rearrangement uses TRBV2 and TRBJ1-4, with 8 positions matching TRBD1. CDR3 size: 14 residues. Trimming at V came to 4 bases and at J to 8 bases, leaving 6 bases not matched to a gene. Germline values: CDR1 SNHLY, CDR2 FYNNEI. For the CDR3, the DNA is TGTGCCAGCAGTGGTCGACAGGGGACGGAAAAACTGTTTTTT. Translating it yields CASSGRQGTEKLFF.

This chain joins TRBV21-1 and TRBJ2-2; the DNA was not used to check the table's D call, TRBD1. TRBV21-1 is a listed pseudogene. This CDR3 spans 19 amino acids. CDR3 in amino acids: CASSPGGDTFIWDTGELFF. Here the CDR3 DNA reads TGTGCCAGCAGCCCAGGGGGTGACACCTTCATATGGGACACCGGGGAGCTGTTTTTT.

This rearrangement joins TRBV10-3 to TRBJ2-7; 9 positions agree with TRBD1. The CDR3 consists of 15 residues. CDR1 and CDR2 from the germline V gene are ENHRY and SYGVKD. V shed 6 bases and J 2 bases; nucleotides not matched to a gene: 8. Here the CDR3 DNA reads TGTGCCATCAGCGCCTCCGGGACAGGGCCCTACGAGCAGTACTTC. This encodes CAISASGTGPYEQYF.

The chain links TRBV27 to TRBJ2-1; 13 nucleotides match TRBD2. The CDR3 has 15 amino acids. Germline lookup yields CDR1 MNHEY and CDR2 SMNVEV (reference sequence). V shed 8 bases and J 4 bases; nucleotides not matched to a gene: 5. The CDR3 bases are TGTGCCAGCTCCGGGGGACTAGCGGGATACAATGAGCAGTTCTTC. Translation: CASSGGLAGYNEQFF.

This clone was detected only once. The chain combines TRBV7-8 with TRBJ2-7; TRBD1 is a possible D gene (6 bases). The germline V gene has CDR1 SGHVS and CDR2 FQNEAQ. V dropped 5 bases and J dropped 2 bases, with 16 bases sitting between them. The CDR3 is 15 amino acids. The CDR3 DNA sequence: TGTGCCAGCAGCATCCGGGACACCCGTACCTACGAGCAGTACTTC. Translation gives CASSIRDTRTYEQYF.

The J gene is TRBJ2-3, the V gene TRBV14; D gene ambiguous. Germline values: CDR1 SGHDN, CDR2 FVKESK. The CDR3 has 12 residues. The germline V and J ends were trimmed by 2 bases and 4 bases, with 4 bases remaining between them. The CDR3 DNA is TGTGCCAGCAGCCAATCCGCAGATACGCAGTATTTT. Translated: CASSQSADTQYF.

V gene TRBV3-1 (or the pseudogene TRBV3-2) combines with J gene TRBJ1-5, with 8 bases matching TRBD1. The CDR3 covers 15 residues. Germline CDR1 and CDR2: LGHDT and YNNKEL (reference sequence). V lost 4 bases to trimming and J lost 3 bases; unmatched junction nucleotides: 5. CDR3 sequence: CASSPATGDNQPQHF. Here the CDR3 DNA reads TGTGCCAGCAGCCCTGCGACAGGGGACAATCAGCCCCAGCATTTT.

This clone has a single count. The rearrangement links TRBV27 to TRBJ1-3; D not certain. There are 15 residues in the CDR3. CDR1 is MNHEY and CDR2 is SMNVEV in the germline V gene (reference sequence). Trimming took 5 bases from V and 8 from J, leaving 19 bases between them. CDR3 coding DNA: TGTGCCAGCAGTCTCCTGGGCCTTTTGTCCGACACCATATATTTT. Translated: CASSLLGLLSDTIYF.

The V call is TRBV27, the J call TRBJ2-3, with 11 bases lining up with TRBD1. With 5 bases clipped from V and 2 bases from J, the junction kept 12 bases outside the gene matches. Germline V gene data show CDR1 as MNHEY and CDR2 as SMNVEV (reference sequence). There are 18 residues in the CDR3. CDR3 protein: CASSLPGTGGMDTDTQYF. The CDR3, as DNA: TGTGCCAGCAGTCTCCCAGGGACAGGGGGTATGGACACAGATACGCAGTATTTT.

V gene TRBV30 combines with J gene TRBJ2-3; D is possibly TRBD1 (6 bases). V lost 2 bases, J lost 3 bases, and 12 bases lay in between. Germline CDR1 GTSNPN, CDR2 SVGIG (reference sequence). This CDR3 comprises 14 residues. The DNA of the CDR3 is TGTGCCTGGAGTACAGGGTTTGCGACAGATACGCAGTATTTT. Translation: CAWSTGFATDTQYF.

This CDR3 reads CASSLVGQYQETQYF. The CDR3 DNA is TGTGCCAGCAGCCTCGTGGGACAATACCAAGAGACCCAGTACTTC. The chain uses TRBV7-2 and TRBJ2-5, with a weak D call TRBD1 (6 bases). Per germline, CDR1 SGHTA and CDR2 FQGNSA. V lost 5 bases to trimming and J lost 0 bases, with 13 bases between them. The CDR3 runs 15 residues. Full variable domain (outside the CDR3, taken from reference TRBV7-2 and TRBJ2-5): GAGVSQSPSNKVTEKGKDVELRCDPISGHTALYWYRQSLGQGLEFLIYFQGNSAPDKSGLPSDRFSAERTGGSVSTLTIQRTQQEDSAVYLCASSLVGQYQETQYFGPGTRLLVL.

In this sample, this clone turned up once. The gene calls are TRBV11-3 and TRBJ2-7; D remains ambiguous. Trimming took 5 bases from V and 0 from J, leaving 8 bases between them. This CDR3 spans 13 amino acids. From germline, CDR1 is SGHNT and CDR2 YENEEA. The CDR3, as DNA: TGTGCCAGCAGCGTACTATTCTCCTACGAGCAGTACTTC. Translated: CASSVLFSYEQYF.

The V gene is TRBV6-5, the J gene TRBJ2-1; D remains unclear. Germline assignment: CDR1 MNHEY and CDR2 SVGAGI. The CDR3 length is 11 residues. V was shortened by 2 bases and J by 15 bases, with 11 bases between the two germline ends. This chain's CDR3 is CASSYGAFRFF. In nucleotides, the CDR3 is TGTGCCAGCAGTTACGGTGCCTTTAGGTTCTTC.

The chain joins TRBV29-1 to TRBJ1-3; the D is unclear. The CDR3 loop spans 14 amino acids. Germline assignment: CDR1 SQVTM and CDR2 ANQGSEA. Trimming shortened V by 5 bases and J by 0 bases, and 11 bases separated the two germline ends. This CDR3 is CSVCSQNSGNTIYF. CDR3 in DNA: TGCAGCGTTTGTAGCCAAAACTCTGGAAACACCATATATTTT.

V usage is TRBV3-1 (or the pseudogene TRBV3-2) and J usage is TRBJ1-1; D gene uncertain. Looked up from germline, CDR1 is LGHDT and CDR2 is YNNKEL (reference sequence). This CDR3 is built from 11 residues. Trimming cost V 7 bases and J 5 bases, with 8 bases left between them. This CDR3 is CASNSGTEAFF. CDR3 DNA: TGTGCCAGCAACAGTGGAACTGAAGCTTTCTTT.

The chain recombines TRBV28 with TRBJ2-7; TRBD1 matches 10 bases. This CDR3 is built from 18 residues. V was pared by 6 bases and J by 4 bases, with 18 bases of the junction left unmatched. Germline CDR1 and CDR2: MDHEN and SYDVKM. CDR3 nucleotide sequence: TGTGCCAGCAGCACCGCCCATTCTGACAGGGGGCGGGTGTACGAGCAGTACTTC. Its protein product is CASSTAHSDRGRVYEQYF.

The rearrangement uses TRBV7-9 and TRBJ2-3; D may be TRBD2 (6 bases). The CDR3 sequence is 15 residues long. Germline-derived CDR1 and CDR2 are SEHNR and FQNEAQ (reference sequence). V dropped 5 bases and J dropped 4 bases, with 16 bases sitting between them. In nucleotides, the CDR3 is TGTGCCAGCAGCCTCGGGACTTTTGGGGCAGATACGCAGTATTTT. It translates to CASSLGTFGADTQYF.

The chain recombines TRBV27 with TRBJ2-1, with 14 bases fitting TRBD2. The germline CDR1 and CDR2 sequences are MNHEY and SMNVEV (reference sequence). The J segment lost 5 bases and the V segment lost 4 bases, leaving 16 bases of the junction unmatched. The CDR3 is 20 residues long. CDR3 sequence reads: CASSSILGTSGSYLDNEQFF. In DNA, the CDR3 is TGTGCCAGCAGTTCCATCCTGGGGACTAGCGGGAGTTACTTAGACAATGAGCAGTTCTTC.

The V gene is TRBV5-5, the J gene TRBJ2-2; 8 bases line up with TRBD1. The junction had 8 bases not matched to a gene; V was cut back by 0 bases and J by 7 bases. Germline V gene data show CDR1 as SGHKS and CDR2 as YYEKEE (reference sequence). This CDR3 is 16 amino acids long. CDR3 loop: CASSLGLQGAGGELFF. The CDR3 DNA sequence: TGTGCCAGCAGCTTGGGCCTCCAGGGGGCGGGCGGGGAGCTGTTTTTT. Full variable domain (remainder filled in from reference TRBV5-5 and TRBJ2-2): DAGVTQSPTHLIKTRGQQVTLRCSPISGHKSVSWYQQVLGQGPQFIFQYYEKEERGRGNFPDRFSARQFPNYSSELNVNALLLGDSALYLCASSLGLQGAGGELFFGEGSRLTVL.

The J gene is TRBJ1-4, the V gene TRBV18; D might be TRBD1 (6 bases). From germline, CDR1 is KGHSH and CDR2 LQKENI. The V end lost 3 bases, the J end lost 6 bases, and 11 bases lay between the germline ends. CDR3 length equals 14 residues. CDR3 bases: TGTGCCAGCTCACCGGGACATAGAGATGAAAAACTGTTTTTT. This sequence encodes CASSPGHRDEKLFF.

The J gene is TRBJ2-3, the V gene TRBV7-6; tentative D call: TRBD2 (5 bases). The V and J ends lost 5 bases and 1 base respectively, with 13 bases between them. This CDR3 comprises 15 residues. CDR1 and CDR2 from the germline V gene are SGHVS and FNYEAQ. The CDR3 coding sequence is TGTGCCAGCAGCCGGGGTGGCCTTGGCACAGATACGCAGTATTTT. Encoded protein: CASSRGGLGTDTQYF. Filled out from reference TRBV7-6 and TRBJ2-3, the complete variable domain reads GAGVSQSPRYKVTKRGQDVALRCDPISGHVSLYWYRQALGQGPEFLTYFNYEAQQDKSGLPNDRFSAERPEGSISTLTIQRTEQRDSAMYRCASSRGGLGTDTQYFGPGTRLTVL.